This record looks at one T cell receptor (beta chain) sequence and its context. V lost 6 bases to trimming and J lost 5 bases; unmatched junction nucleotides: 15. The CDR3 spans 19 residues. Germline V gene lookup returns CDR1 LGHDT and CDR2 YNNKEL (reference sequence). The data originate from a study of blood T cell repertoires in COVID-19. Study overall: Some COVID-19 samples were acute and others convalescent; all came from the United States, Italy and Spain.

Original methodology: It was from reference gene primer amplification that nucleated cell counts were estimated. Clones were read by immunoSEQ multiplex PCR, and TCRdb kept only the in-frame ones, dropping some. V and J calls and clone size are as listed in that table; D and trimming were resolved from the DNA. The sample yields about 240,000 clones, around 87% seen once. The sequenced material came from peripheral blood. The V call is TRBV3-1 (or the pseudogene TRBV3-2), the J call TRBJ2-2; 13 nucleotides align to TRBD2. This receptor was taken from a woman aged 70-85 years with active or convalescent COVID-19. As DNA, the CDR3 is TGTGCCAGCAGTCCCACGACTAGCGGGGGGACCCTGGCGACCGGGGAGCTGTTTTTT. This sequence encodes CASSPTTSGGTLATGELFF.